Here is one T cell receptor beta chain with its context. Its antigen is as yet unknown. It was by 5' RACE with UMI labels that the TRB cDNA libraries were prepared. With the 5' RACE reads reprocessed, TCRdb shows one record per CDR3 protein and no DNA. The sample table includes about 98,000 distinct CDR3 sequences. These data come from a study of CXCR3-negative and CXCR3-positive naive CD8 T cells. Study conclusions and caveats: Memory cells showed distinct TRBV-TRBJ patterns, while the two naive subsets matched. Hydrophobicity of TRB CDR3s was greater in CXCR3-positive naive cells than in CXCR3-negative naive cells.

The V gene's germline CDR1 is SQVTM and CDR2 ANQGSEA. This CDR3 has 14 residues. Every CD8+ T cell subset underwent triplicate sorting at under 350,000 cells apiece. CD45RO-CCR7+CD27+CD95- characterized naive CD8+ T cells. Sequences were obtained from naive CXCR3+ CD8+ T cells from blood. Subset described: CD45RO-CCR7+CD27+CD95- naive CD8+ T cells expressing CXCR3 (TNR3+). This receptor was obtained from a human donor in good health. Some clones in this sample may be carry-over from other donors' samples. The rearrangement links TRBV29-1 to TRBJ2-1. This chain's CDR3 is CSVEDRGRINEQFF.